The present T cell receptor (beta chain) was sequenced within a study of early T cells in non-severe SARS-CoV-2 infection. There are a few counts of this clonotype. Unique molecular identifiers (one per individual cDNA molecule) were attached. TCRdb re-analysed the 5' RACE reads in MiXCR, keeping a single row per CDR3 protein. The data show approximately 70,000 distinct CDR3 sequences, with under 15% seen just once and 2.7% held by the top ten. This specimen consisted of whole blood, obtained at baseline. The receptor was isolated from an adult who was a healthcare worker with PCR-confirmed SARS-CoV-2 infection or an uninfected control (not recorded which).

This CDR3 reads CASSQDPQGTYEQYF. The CDR3 DNA reads TGCGCCAGCAGCCAAGACCCCCAGGGGACCTACGAGCAGTACTTC. The chain employs TRBV4-1 and TRBJ2-7, with a tentative D call TRBD1 (6 bases). The V gene lost 0 bases and the J gene lost 2 bases, with 11 bases spanning the gap. The CDR3 consists of 15 residues. The germline gives CDR1 MGHRA, CDR2 YSYEKL.